This paragraph covers one T cell receptor (beta chain) sequence. Its binding antigen is unknown. Base quality data are lacking; no much larger clone is found one base away. This sample is part of a study of PD-L1 blockade in urothelial cancer (dated by TCRdb to between 2016 and 2019). Concerning the study at large: Therapy was started in the mid-2010s for all patients, and atezolizumab 1,200 mg was administered intravenously every 3 weeks. About 90% of the roughly 29 patients were males with bladder-origin urothelial cancer, and about 65% of the roughly 29 reported a prior smoking history. Patients had an ECOG performance status of 0 or 1 and had received between 0 and 3 prior chemotherapy regimens. Blood samples were analyzed at 3 weeks after treatment start (second dose) and at 6 weeks after treatment start. A median of 141,255 T cells and roughly 80,000 unique TCRs was obtained from blood samples, and a median clonality of around 0.072 was observed. An exploratory multi-omic analysis was conducted of the somatic, immune and clinical correlates of response to PD-L1 blockade with atezolizumab in urothelial cancer. Pretreatment tumor samples, along with matched peripheral blood collected serially before and after atezolizumab treatment, underwent TCR sequencing. Durable clinical benefit was defined as a progression-free survival longer than 6 months, and TCR features were additionally tested against progression-free survival and overall survival. In the same patients who had TCR sequencing, pretreatment tumors also underwent whole exome sequencing and RNA sequencing. Durable clinical benefit was achieved by nine patients and was not achieved by 20 patients. Twenty-nine patients had pretreatment blood TCR-seq, about 24 had at least one posttreatment blood collection, and about 24 had tumor TCR-seq. General findings and caveats noted by the study authors: A pretreatment peripheral blood TCR clonality below the median was linked to improved progression-free and overall survival. Greater expansion of tumor-associated TCR clones in peripheral blood 3 weeks after the start of treatment was observed in patients with durable benefit (n of about 20, p = 0.022). Because the sample size was small (n of about 29) and many of the analyses were exploratory, the results are meant to be hypothesis-generating.

The cohort included 29 patients with locally advanced or metastatic urothelial carcinoma who were treated at Memorial Sloan Kettering on a trial protocol. Peripheral blood mononuclear cells were collected pretreatment and during treatment, at between 1 and 8 total time points per patient. The Qiagen DNeasy Blood extraction kit was used to purify genomic DNA from total PBMCs and tumor samples. PBMCs were collected pretreatment and during treatment, and were isolated and stored as previously described. CDR1 and CDR2, per the germline V gene, are SGHAT and FQNNGV. The CDR3 holds 12 amino acids from the cysteine to the phenylalanine. The DNA shown is the 36-base CDR3, in frame from base 1. V lost 3 bases and J lost 7 bases; the stretch between them is 9 bases long. Each PCR received spiked-in synthetic TCR analog templates so that absolute template abundance could be estimated from read counts. The immunoSEQ assay used bias-controlled V and J gene primers to amplify TCRbeta CDR3 regions from genomic DNA. Sequencing of rearranged TCRbeta segments was performed at approximately 20X coverage. For the original study's pipeline: Sequencing errors were corrected by clustering, and CDR3s were annotated against IMGT so that V, D and J genes could be assigned. Out-of-frame and stop-codon sequences were excluded, and only productive TCRbeta rearrangements were used in downstream analyses. Clonality was computed as one minus Shannon entropy normalized by the log of the number of unique productive sequences. Fisher's exact test with Benjamini-Hochberg correction, at a threshold of adjusted p below 0.01, was used to find clones that differed between time points or between blood and tumor. TCRdb stores this immuneACCESS table with in-frame sequences only. Part of the clones is absent; in the studies checked, under half of the shortfall reflects unresolved V genes, and no reason is known for the rest. From that table come the V and J calls and clone size; the DNA was used to work out D and trimming. This sample lists 30,000 to 35,000 clones; roughly 84% were detected once. 30% of the sample is taken by the ten largest.

This chain is built from TRBV11-2 and TRBJ1-2, with no D gene named confidently. This clonotype originated in a man aged 55 to 69 with urothelial cancer. This material consisted of PBMCs, taken around atezolizumab (anti-PD-L1) treatment. The nucleotide sequence reads TGTGCCAGCAGCTTTCCCGGTACTGGCTACACCTTC. This translates into CASSFPGTGYTF.